These 26 T cell receptor beta chains were sequenced from one sample in a study of T cell repertoires in cytomegalovirus infection. For these TCRs, the target antigens are not known. From the reads, TCRdb called clonotypes with MiXCR, one entry per CDR3 protein. The data contain about 51,000 distinct CDR3 sequences, roughly 20% of them seen just once; the ten biggest clones take up around a quarter. This material consisted of CD8+ T cells from cultured PBMCs, taken from culture after CMV antigen stimulation. Receptors were obtained from a human donor in good health (CMV status not recorded). Some clones in this sample may be carry-over from other donors' samples.

In this sample, this clonotype turned up a few times. This chain joins TRBV24-1 and TRBJ2-1, with D unresolved. This CDR3 is built from 13 residues. The germline CDR1 and CDR2 sequences are KGHDR and SFDVKD. The germline V and J ends were trimmed by 2 bases and 5 bases, with 6 bases remaining between them. CDR3 region: CATSDYGHNEQFF. The CDR3 DNA reads as TGTGCCACCAGTGATTACGGCCACAATGAGCAGTTCTTC.

This clonotype turned up a few times. The chain recombines TRBV6-6 with TRBJ1-5, with D possibly matching TRBD1 (5 bases). Looked up from germline, CDR1 is MNHNY and CDR2 is SVGAGI (reference sequence). The length of the CDR3 is 15 residues. Deletions cut 2 bases from V and 7 bases from J, with 15 bases between. The CDR3 DNA follows: TGTGCCAGCAGTTACCCAAGGGGTACCAAGCAGCCCCAGCATTTT. This sequence encodes CASSYPRGTKQPQHF.

The chain uses TRBV14 and TRBJ2-3; D is unclear. Trimming left V 4 bases short and J 1 base short, with 9 bases between. The CDR3 is 14 amino acids. The germline CDR1 and CDR2 sequences are SGHDN and FVKESK. The DNA of the CDR3 is TGTGCCAGCAGCCCACAAGTCCGCACAGATACGCAGTATTTT. This encodes CASSPQVRTDTQYF.

The V call is TRBV11-2, the J call TRBJ2-1; the D gene is possibly TRBD1 (6 bases). The ends were cut back, 6 bases at V and 3 bases at J, with 27 bases in the middle. This CDR3 is built from 19 residues. Germline values: CDR1 SGHAT, CDR2 FQNNGV. CDR3 sequence reads: CASRPTGRPITGIYNEQFF. The CDR3 nucleotides read TGTGCCAGCAGGCCTACAGGGAGACCAATAACCGGGATCTACAATGAGCAGTTCTTC.

This clonotype was counted a few times. The rearrangement joins TRBV7-8 to TRBJ2-7, with D possibly matching TRBD2 (5 bases). Trimming pared 2 bases from V and 4 bases from J, leaving 12 bases between. Per the germline V gene, CDR1 is SGHVS and CDR2 is FQNEAQ. The CDR3 has 14 residues. In nucleotides, the CDR3 is TGTGCCAGCAGCTTACCCGGACTGTTATACGAGCAGTACTTC. Its translation is CASSLPGLLYEQYF.

V gene TRBV2 combines with J gene TRBJ2-5; 10 bases line up with TRBD2. CDR3 length equals 17 residues. V trimming: 7 bases; J trimming: 5 bases; junction bases outside the gene matches: 16. The germline CDR1 and CDR2 sequences are SNHLY and FYNNEI. CDR3 in amino acids: CASTTKRELAGLETQYF. Here the CDR3 DNA reads TGTGCCAGCACTACAAAGAGGGAACTAGCGGGACTGGAGACCCAGTACTTC.

This clonotype has a handful of counts. This rearrangement joins TRBV10-3 to TRBJ2-5; weak D call: TRBD2 (8 bases). The CDR3 runs to 19 residues. Germline CDR1 and CDR2: ENHRY and SYGVKD. With 10 bases removed from V and 2 bases from J, the gap between germline ends came to 32 bases. As DNA, the CDR3 is TGTGCCACCCGGAAGGGGGCGGACTCCGTTTTAGCGGGGCAAGAGACCCAGTACTTC. Encoded protein: CATRKGADSVLAGQETQYF.

The V call is TRBV20-1, the J call TRBJ2-7, with D perhaps TRBD1 (6 bases). The V end was cut by 1 base, the J end by 3 bases, with 10 bases between. This CDR3 has 13 residues. CDR1 and CDR2 (germline): DFQATT, SNEGSKA (reference sequence). CDR3 protein: CSARGPTGYEQYF. Here the CDR3 DNA reads TGCAGTGCTAGAGGGCCGACAGGCTACGAGCAGTACTTC.

This clonotype appeared a few times. This sequence joins TRBV5-1 and TRBJ2-6; maybe TRBD2 (6 bases). V was pared by 5 bases and J by 0 bases, with 12 bases between. The CDR3 loop spans 16 amino acids. Germline V CDR1 and CDR2: SGHRS, YFSETQ. CDR3 nucleotides: TGCGCCAGCAGGGGGACTCTTAGCTCTGGGGCCAACGTCCTGACTTTC. Its protein is CASRGTLSSGANVLTF.

This clonotype was counted at least ten times. The CDR3 is CSVVEGPDLFF. The CDR3, as DNA: TGCAGCGTTGTAGAGGGCCCGGATTTGTTTTTT. This chain uses TRBV29-1 with TRBJ2-2, with a possible D match to TRBD2 (5 bases). The V end was cut by 4 bases, the J end by 15 bases, with 15 bases between. The CDR3 length is 11 residues. Germline CDR1 is SQVTM and CDR2 is ANQGSEA.

V is TRBV5-1 and J is TRBJ2-5; 9 bases map to TRBD1. CDR1 and CDR2 (germline): SGHRS, YFSETQ. There are 14 residues in the CDR3. V shed 3 bases, J shed 4 bases, and the junction held 4 bases outside the gene matches. Here the CDR3 DNA reads TGCGCCAGCAGCTACCGGACAGGGGCAGAGACCCAGTACTTC. Protein product: CASSYRTGAETQYF.

V gene TRBV7-6 combines with J gene TRBJ1-2, with 9 positions matching TRBD1. CDR3 size: 15 residues. The V and J ends lost 5 bases and 7 bases, in that order; junction bases with no gene match: 11. From germline, CDR1 is SGHVS and CDR2 FNYEAQ. This CDR3 reads CASSRSGQGEGGYTF. CDR3 bases: TGTGCCAGCAGCCGCTCGGGACAGGGAGAAGGTGGCTACACCTTC.

The table lists this clonotype with many counts. The rearrangement uses TRBV7-9 and TRBJ1-2, with D unresolved. Germline values: CDR1 SEHNR, CDR2 FQNEAQ (reference sequence). Trimming took 5 bases from V and 0 from J, leaving 16 bases between them. The CDR3 runs 16 residues. CDR3 DNA: TGTGCCAGCAGCACCGATTACTACAGAGCTAACTATGGCTACACCTTC. As protein: CASSTDYYRANYGYTF.

The chain combines TRBV25-1 with TRBJ1-1, with TRBD1 as a possible D gene (5 bases). The V end was cut by 8 bases, the J end by 4 bases, with 17 bases between. CDR1 MGHDK and CDR2 SYGVNS come from the germline V gene. The CDR3 consists of 14 residues. CDR3 in DNA: TGTGCCAGCTCCCTCGGGGGTTGGGTCACTGAAGCTTTCTTT. Translated: CASSLGGWVTEAFF.

As DNA, the CDR3 is TGTGCCAGCAGCTTACTCCTAGGGAGGGATGAGCAGTTCTTC. Translating gives CASSLLLGRDEQFF. The chain combines TRBV7-6 with TRBJ2-1; 7 bases agree with TRBD2. The V gene end was trimmed by 2 bases and the J gene end by 8 bases; junction bases not matched to a gene: 6. The length of the CDR3 is 14 residues. Germline V CDR1 and CDR2: SGHVS, FNYEAQ.

V gene TRBV7-2 combines with J gene TRBJ2-3, with D possibly TRBD2 on 6 matching bases. Germline loops: CDR1 SGHTA, CDR2 FQGNSA. The CDR3 extends over 17 amino acids. Between the trimmed V and J ends, which lost 1 base and 6 bases, there was a span of 20 bases. CDR3 amino acids: CASSLVPAGKGLDTQYF. The CDR3 nucleotides read TGTGCCAGCAGCTTAGTTCCAGCGGGCAAGGGGTTGGATACGCAGTATTTT.

By sample share, this clonotype is medium-sized. J is TRBJ1-5 and V is TRBV19, with D unresolved. In germline, CDR1 is LNHDA, CDR2 SQIVND (reference sequence). Deletions cut 6 bases from V and 5 bases from J, with 11 bases between. CDR3 length equals 13 residues. The CDR3 region has the DNA TGTGCCAGTAGCTTGGGCTACTATCAGCCCCAGCATTTT. This translates into CASSLGYYQPQHF.

There are a few counts of this clonotype. The chain is built from TRBV7-2 and TRBJ2-1; perhaps D is TRBD1 or TRBD2 (5 bases each). CDR3 length: 18 amino acids. Trimming took 5 bases from V and 4 from J, leaving 24 bases between them. CDR1 is SGHTA, CDR2 FQGNSA, per germline. The CDR3 region is CASSDIQGVWGFYNEQFF. CDR3 DNA sequence: TGTGCCAGCAGCGACATACAAGGGGTGTGGGGGTTTTACAATGAGCAGTTCTTC.

V is TRBV6-2 or TRBV6-3 and J is TRBJ2-7; D remains ambiguous. CDR1 is MNHEY, CDR2 SVGEGT, per germline. The V end lost 4 bases, the J end lost 3 bases, and 13 bases lay between the germline ends. The CDR3 covers 14 residues. As DNA, the CDR3 is TGTGCCAGCAGTTGCGCTGGGTTCTGCTACGAGCAGTACTTC. Translation: CASSCAGFCYEQYF.

This clonotype was recorded many times. The J gene is TRBJ2-1, the V gene TRBV27, with D unresolved. The CDR3 length is 11 residues. CDR1 is MNHEY and CDR2 is SMNVEV in the germline V gene (reference sequence). V lost 7 bases and J 0 bases, leaving 1 base between the germline ends. CDR3 DNA sequence: TGTGCCAGCATCTCCTACAATGAGCAGTTCTTC. Translated, it gives CASISYNEQFF.

The CDR3, as DNA: TGTGCCAGCAGCTTAGCCGCACTAGCTCACGACGAGCAGTACTTC. Amino acids: CASSLAALAHDEQYF. The chain has TRBV11-2 and TRBJ2-7, with D perhaps matching TRBD2 (6 bases). The germline V and J ends were trimmed by 1 base and 5 bases, with 15 bases remaining between them. Germline V gives CDR1 SGHAT, CDR2 FQNNGV. CDR3 size: 15 residues.

The chain employs TRBV27 and TRBJ1-2; TRBD1 is a possible D gene (5 bases). V shed 4 bases and J shed 4 bases, with 13 bases lying between them. The CDR3 length is 14 residues. Germline lookup yields CDR1 MNHEY and CDR2 SMNVEV (reference sequence). The CDR3 region has the DNA TGTGCCAGCAGTTACTCCCCAGGGAGCTATGGCTACACCTTC. It yields the protein CASSYSPGSYGYTF.

V and J are TRBV7-2 and TRBJ2-7; a possible D gene is TRBD1 (5 bases). This CDR3 has 14 residues. V was trimmed by 1 base and J by 5 bases, leaving 12 bases between them. CDR1 is SGHTA, CDR2 FQGNSA, per germline. The CDR3, as DNA: TGTGCCAGCAGCTTAGGGGGCAGGGTGAACGAGCAGTACTTC. Its protein is CASSLGGRVNEQYF.

The rearrangement uses TRBV12-5 and TRBJ1-1; D remains unclear. Germline V lookup: CDR1 LGHNT, CDR2 FRNRAP. This CDR3 contains 13 residues. Trimming shortened V by 1 base and J by 7 bases, and 10 bases separated the two germline ends. The CDR3 is CASGLAVDLEAFF. The CDR3 bases are TGTGCTAGTGGTTTGGCCGTGGACCTTGAAGCTTTCTTT.

This clonotype was detected only a few times. The chain joins TRBV7-2 to TRBJ2-5; a weak D match, TRBD2 (5 bases). The germline V gene encodes CDR1 SGHTA and CDR2 FQGNSA. V was cut by 5 bases and J by 5 bases, with 9 bases left in between. The CDR3 has 12 amino acids. In nucleotides, the CDR3 is TGTGCCAGCAGCGGAGGCGAGGAGACCCAGTACTTC. Protein sequence: CASSGGEETQYF. The full variable domain, completed using reference TRBV7-2 and TRBJ2-5, is GAGVSQSPSNKVTEKGKDVELRCDPISGHTALYWYRQSLGQGLEFLIYFQGNSAPDKSGLPSDRFSAERTGGSVSTLTIQRTQQEDSAVYLCASSGGEETQYFGPGTRLLVL.

The chain joins TRBV7-2 to TRBJ1-1; D perhaps matches TRBD1 (6 bases). CDR1 SGHTA and CDR2 FQGNSA come from the germline V gene. Between the trimmed V and J ends, which lost 6 bases and 3 bases, there was a span of 17 bases. This CDR3 contains 15 residues. DNA for the CDR3: TGTGCCAGCAGTTTTAACAGGGTAAAGGACACTGAAGCTTTCTTT. Translation: CASSFNRVKDTEAFF.